One T cell receptor (beta chain) is described in this entry. The record originates from a study of control samples from healthy donors and cancer patients. The table came from immunoSEQ multiplex PCR; TCRdb's copy has only in-frame clones and leaves some out. The table records approximately 90,000 clones, 88% of them present only once. Between the trimmed V and J ends, which lost 1 base and 0 bases, there was a span of 7 bases. The CDR3 covers 15 residues. Germline-derived CDR1 and CDR2 are LGHDT and YNNKEL (reference sequence). What was sequenced was blood. The receptor comes from a woman in her seventies in good health. The rearrangement uses TRBV3-1 (or the pseudogene TRBV3-2) and TRBJ1-3, with a tentative D call TRBD1 (5 bases). CDR3 bases: TGTGCCAGCAGCCAAGGGGGGGGCTCTGGAAACACCATATATTTT. Protein: CASSQGGGSGNTIYF.